A selection of T cell receptor beta chains follows, all from one sample in a study of shared clonotypes between healthy human individuals. Only in-frame clones appear in the TCRdb table, and some are missing; sequencing was by immunoSEQ multiplex PCR. The sample records some 2.4 million clones, 93% being singletons. Specimen: naive CD4+ T cells from PBMCs. These receptors came from a man aged 18 to 29 in good health. Some clones in this sample may be carry-over from other donors' samples. Each CDR3 is given with its conserved first and last residue. The D gene is left open where the match is weak. Clone size is shown for a subset of rows, as once, few, many or a class of expanded clone.

CDR3 DNA	CDR3 protein	V gene	J gene	clone size	D gene
TGTGCCAGCAGCCCCCGGAGACAGATGAACACTGAAGCTTTCTTT	CASSPRRQMNTEAFF	TRBV7-2	TRBJ1-1	NA	NA
TGTGCCAGCAGCCTAATCCAGGGCCAAGAGACCCAGTACTTC	CASSLIQGQETQYF	TRBV14	TRBJ2-5	once	NA
TGTGCCAGCAGCAACGGGAGAAGCTACGAGCAGTACTTC	CASSNGRSYEQYF	TRBV7-6	TRBJ2-7	NA	NA
TGTGCCAGCAGTGACCAAGAGACCCAGTACTTC	CASSDQETQYF	TRBV28	TRBJ2-5	NA	NA
TGTGCCTGGAGTGTGCGGCAGCCGGTCATACATACGCAGTATTTT	CAWSVRQPVIHTQYF	TRBV30	TRBJ2-3	NA	NA
TGTGCCAGCAGCCCTCCGGGGGGGGAGTACGAGCAGTACTTC	CASSPPGGEYEQYF	TRBV7-9	TRBJ2-7	NA	TRBD2
TGTGCCAGCTCACCACGTACTGTGGGGGAGCTGTTTTTT	CASSPRTVGELFF	TRBV18	TRBJ2-2	NA	NA
TGTGCCAGCAGTTTGACGGCGGGAGGGCCCTACAATGAGCAGTTCTTC	CASSLTAGGPYNEQFF	TRBV28	TRBJ2-1	NA	TRBD2
TGTGCCAGCAGTAGACAGGGGCAAGAGACCCAGTACTTC	CASSRQGQETQYF	TRBV6-5	TRBJ2-5	NA	TRBD1
TGTGCCACCAGCAGATCGGGACAGGCATTTACCTACGAGCAGTACTTC	CATSRSGQAFTYEQYF	TRBV15	TRBJ2-7	NA	TRBD1
TGTGCCAGCAGCTTCAGGAGAGACACCGGGGAGCTGTTTTTT	CASSFRRDTGELFF	TRBV7-7	TRBJ2-2	NA	NA
TGTGCCAGCAGCCGAAGGGGGGGAGGGTCTTACGAGCAGTACTTC	CASSRRGGGSYEQYF	TRBV7-3	TRBJ2-7	NA	NA
TGTGCCAGCAGCCGTCCTAGCGGGAGAAGCACAGATACGCAGTATTTT	CASSRPSGRSTDTQYF	TRBV28	TRBJ2-3	NA	TRBD2
TGTGCCAGCAGCGTATCCGGGACAGCCTACAATGAGCAGTTCTTC	CASSVSGTAYNEQFF	TRBV9	TRBJ2-1	NA	TRBD1
TGTGCCAGCAGCTTTAGGGGGGGCGCGGACTATGGCTACACCTTC	CASSFRGGADYGYTF	TRBV5-5	TRBJ1-2	NA	NA
TGTGCCAGCAGTTACGGGGGTCTTCGGGGCTACACCTTC	CASSYGGLRGYTF	TRBV6-5	TRBJ1-2	once	NA
TGTGCCAGCAGCGTAGAGGCCAGGGGACACTATGGCTACACCTTC	CASSVEARGHYGYTF	TRBV9	TRBJ1-2	NA	NA
TGCGCCAGCAGCCGACAGCCGAGCACCCTAGCGGACAATGAGCAGTTCTTC	CASSRQPSTLADNEQFF	TRBV5-1	TRBJ2-1	NA	TRBD2
TGTGCCAGCAGCTTGGCCGTCTATCAGCCCCAGCATTTT	CASSLAVYQPQHF	TRBV7-8	TRBJ1-5	NA	NA
TGTGCCAGCAGACCGGGACAGACTCACTACGAGCAGTACTTC	CASRPGQTHYEQYF	TRBV28	TRBJ2-7	NA	TRBD1
TGTGCCAGCAGGCGGGAGTTCAACGGGGCCTACGAGCAGTACTTC	CASRREFNGAYEQYF	TRBV28	TRBJ2-7	once	TRBD2
TGTGCCACCAGCAGACGGGACAGGGACGGAAACACCATATATTTT	CATSRRDRDGNTIYF	TRBV15	TRBJ1-3	NA	TRBD1
TGTGCCAGCAGCCAAGCCCCAGGGCTACAGTACTTC	CASSQAPGLQYF	TRBV14	TRBJ2-5	NA	NA